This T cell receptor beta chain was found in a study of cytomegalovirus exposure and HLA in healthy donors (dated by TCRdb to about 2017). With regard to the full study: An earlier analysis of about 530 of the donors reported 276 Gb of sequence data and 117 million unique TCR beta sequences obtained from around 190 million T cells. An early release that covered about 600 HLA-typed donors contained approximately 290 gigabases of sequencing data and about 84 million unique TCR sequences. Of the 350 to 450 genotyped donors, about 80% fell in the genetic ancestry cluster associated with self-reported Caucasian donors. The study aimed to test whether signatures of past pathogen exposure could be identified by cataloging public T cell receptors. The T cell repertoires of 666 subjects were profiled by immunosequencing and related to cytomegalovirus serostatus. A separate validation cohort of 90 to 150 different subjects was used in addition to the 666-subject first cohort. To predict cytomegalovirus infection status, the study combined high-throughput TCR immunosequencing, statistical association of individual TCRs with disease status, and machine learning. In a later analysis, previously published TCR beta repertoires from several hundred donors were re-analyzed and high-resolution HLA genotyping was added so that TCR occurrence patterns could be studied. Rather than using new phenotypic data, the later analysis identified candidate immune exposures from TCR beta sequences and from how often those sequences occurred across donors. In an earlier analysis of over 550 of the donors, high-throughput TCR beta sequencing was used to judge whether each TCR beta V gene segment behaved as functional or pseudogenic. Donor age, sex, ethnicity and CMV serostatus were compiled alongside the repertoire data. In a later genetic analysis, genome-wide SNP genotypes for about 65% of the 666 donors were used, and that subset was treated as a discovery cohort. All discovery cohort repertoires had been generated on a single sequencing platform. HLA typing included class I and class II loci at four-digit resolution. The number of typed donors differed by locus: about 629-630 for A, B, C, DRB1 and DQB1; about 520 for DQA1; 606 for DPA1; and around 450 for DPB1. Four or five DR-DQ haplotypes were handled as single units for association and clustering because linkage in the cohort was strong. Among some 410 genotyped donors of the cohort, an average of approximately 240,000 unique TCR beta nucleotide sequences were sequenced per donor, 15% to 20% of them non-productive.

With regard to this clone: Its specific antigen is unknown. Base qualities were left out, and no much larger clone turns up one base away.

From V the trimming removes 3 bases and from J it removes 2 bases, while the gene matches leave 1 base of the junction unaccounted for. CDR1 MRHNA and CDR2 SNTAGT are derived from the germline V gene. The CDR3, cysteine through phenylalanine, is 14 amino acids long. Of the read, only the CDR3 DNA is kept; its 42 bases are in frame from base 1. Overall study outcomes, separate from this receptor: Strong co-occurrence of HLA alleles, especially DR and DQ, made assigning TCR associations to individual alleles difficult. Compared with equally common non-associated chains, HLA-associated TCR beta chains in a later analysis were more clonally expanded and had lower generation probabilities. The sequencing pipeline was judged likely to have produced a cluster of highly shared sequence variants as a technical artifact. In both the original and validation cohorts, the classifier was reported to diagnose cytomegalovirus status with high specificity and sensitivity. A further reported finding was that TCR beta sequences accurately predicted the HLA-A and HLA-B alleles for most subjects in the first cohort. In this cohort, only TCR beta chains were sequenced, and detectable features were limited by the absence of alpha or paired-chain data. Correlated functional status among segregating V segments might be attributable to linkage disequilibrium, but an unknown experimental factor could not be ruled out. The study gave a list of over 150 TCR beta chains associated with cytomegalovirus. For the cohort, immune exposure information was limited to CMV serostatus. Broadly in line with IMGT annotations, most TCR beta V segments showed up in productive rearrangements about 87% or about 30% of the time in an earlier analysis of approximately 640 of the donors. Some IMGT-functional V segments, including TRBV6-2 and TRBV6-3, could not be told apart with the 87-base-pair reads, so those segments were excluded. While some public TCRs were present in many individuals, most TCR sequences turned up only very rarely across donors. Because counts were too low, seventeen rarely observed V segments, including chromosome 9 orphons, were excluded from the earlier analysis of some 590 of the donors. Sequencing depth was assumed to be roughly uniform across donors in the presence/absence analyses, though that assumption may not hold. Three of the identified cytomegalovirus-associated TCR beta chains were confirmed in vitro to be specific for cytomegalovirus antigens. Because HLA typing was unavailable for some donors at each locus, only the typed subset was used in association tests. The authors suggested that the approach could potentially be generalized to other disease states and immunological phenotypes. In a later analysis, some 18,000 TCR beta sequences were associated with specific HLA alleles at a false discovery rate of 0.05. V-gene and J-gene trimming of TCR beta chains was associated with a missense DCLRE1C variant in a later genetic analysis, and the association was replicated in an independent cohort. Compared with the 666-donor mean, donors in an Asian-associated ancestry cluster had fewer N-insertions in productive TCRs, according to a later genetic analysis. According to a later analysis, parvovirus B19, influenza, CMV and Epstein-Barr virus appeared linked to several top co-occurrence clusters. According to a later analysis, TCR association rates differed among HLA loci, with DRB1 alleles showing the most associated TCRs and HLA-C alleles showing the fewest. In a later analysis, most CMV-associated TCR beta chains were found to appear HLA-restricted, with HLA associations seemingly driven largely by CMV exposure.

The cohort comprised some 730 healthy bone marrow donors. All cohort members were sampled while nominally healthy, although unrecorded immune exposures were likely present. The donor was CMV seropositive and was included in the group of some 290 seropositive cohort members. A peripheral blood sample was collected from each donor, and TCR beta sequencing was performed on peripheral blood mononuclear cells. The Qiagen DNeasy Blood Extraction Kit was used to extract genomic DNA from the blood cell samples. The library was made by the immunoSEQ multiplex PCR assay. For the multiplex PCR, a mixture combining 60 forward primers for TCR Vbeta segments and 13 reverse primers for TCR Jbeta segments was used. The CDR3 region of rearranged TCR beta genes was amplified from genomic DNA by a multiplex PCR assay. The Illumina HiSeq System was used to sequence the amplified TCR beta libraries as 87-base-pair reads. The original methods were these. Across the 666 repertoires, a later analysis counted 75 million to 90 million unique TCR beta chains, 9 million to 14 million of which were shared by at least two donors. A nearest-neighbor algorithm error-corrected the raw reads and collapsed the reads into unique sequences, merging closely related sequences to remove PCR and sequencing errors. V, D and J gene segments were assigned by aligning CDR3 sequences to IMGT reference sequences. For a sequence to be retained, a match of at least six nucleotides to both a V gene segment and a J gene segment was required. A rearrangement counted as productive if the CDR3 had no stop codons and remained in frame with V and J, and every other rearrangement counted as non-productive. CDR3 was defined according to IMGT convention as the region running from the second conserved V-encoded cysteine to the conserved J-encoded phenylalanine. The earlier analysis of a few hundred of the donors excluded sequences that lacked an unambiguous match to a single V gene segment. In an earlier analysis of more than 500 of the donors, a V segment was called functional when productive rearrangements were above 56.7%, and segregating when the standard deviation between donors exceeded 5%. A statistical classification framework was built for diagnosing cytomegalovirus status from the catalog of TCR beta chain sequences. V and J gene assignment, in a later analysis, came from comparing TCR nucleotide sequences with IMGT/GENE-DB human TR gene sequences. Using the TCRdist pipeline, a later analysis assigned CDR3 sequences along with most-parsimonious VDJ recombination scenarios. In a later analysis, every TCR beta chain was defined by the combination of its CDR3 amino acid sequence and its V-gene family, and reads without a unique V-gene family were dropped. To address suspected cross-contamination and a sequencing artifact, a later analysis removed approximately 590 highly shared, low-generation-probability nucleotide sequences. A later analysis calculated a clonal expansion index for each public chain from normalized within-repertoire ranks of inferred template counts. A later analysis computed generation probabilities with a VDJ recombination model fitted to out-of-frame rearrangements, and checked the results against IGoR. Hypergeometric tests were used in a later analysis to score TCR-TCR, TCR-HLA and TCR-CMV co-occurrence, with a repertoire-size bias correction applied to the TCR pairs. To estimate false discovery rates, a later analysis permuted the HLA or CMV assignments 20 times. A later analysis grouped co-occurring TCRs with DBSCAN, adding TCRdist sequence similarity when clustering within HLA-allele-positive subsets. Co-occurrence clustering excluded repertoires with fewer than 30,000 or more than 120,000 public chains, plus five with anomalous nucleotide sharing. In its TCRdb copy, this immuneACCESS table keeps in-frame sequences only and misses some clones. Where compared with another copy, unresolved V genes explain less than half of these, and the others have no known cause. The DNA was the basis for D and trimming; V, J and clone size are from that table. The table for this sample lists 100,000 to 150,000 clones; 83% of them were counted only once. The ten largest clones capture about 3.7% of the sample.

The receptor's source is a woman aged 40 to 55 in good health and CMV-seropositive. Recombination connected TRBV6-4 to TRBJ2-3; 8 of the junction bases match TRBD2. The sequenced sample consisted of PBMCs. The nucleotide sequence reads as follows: TGTGCCAGCAGTGAAGCGGGGGACACAGATACGCAGTATTTT. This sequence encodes CASSEAGDTDTQYF.